This is a list of T cell receptor beta chains from one sample in a study of blood T cell repertoires in COVID-19. Repertoires were generated with immunoSEQ multiplex PCR, while TCRdb's copy carries only in-frame clones and drops some. The table includes about 220,000 clones, 75% to 85% detected once. The sample consisted of peripheral blood. These receptors were collected from a woman between 70 and 85 years old with acute or convalescent COVID-19. Each CDR3 is given with its conserved first and last residue. D genes are given only for firm matches. A row's size may be missing; if present it is once, few, many or a size class.

J: TRBJ2-5; D: TRBD2; V: TRBV5-6; size: .; DNA: TGTGCCAGCAGCTTTGGCGGGGGACAAGAGACCCAGTACTTC; CDR3: CASSFGGGQETQYF
J: TRBJ2-5; D: TRBD1; V: TRBV19; size: .; DNA: TGTGCCAGTAGTATTGGACAGGGAGCGGAGACCCAGTACTTC; CDR3: CASSIGQGAETQYF
J: TRBJ1-1; D: TRBD1; V: TRBV3-1/TRBV3-2; size: .; DNA: TGTGCCAGCAGCCAAGGGACAGGGCCGGCTTTCTTT; CDR3: CASSQGTGPAFF
J: TRBJ2-7; D: .; V: TRBV6-2/TRBV6-3; size: .; DNA: TGTGCCAGCAGTTTGGCCTCCTACGAGCAGTACTTC; CDR3: CASSLASYEQYF
J: TRBJ2-3; D: TRBD2; V: TRBV7-2; size: .; DNA: TGTGCCAGCAGCTTAAAAAGGACTAGTGGTACAGATACGCAGTATTTT; CDR3: CASSLKRTSGTDTQYF
J: TRBJ2-3; D: TRBD2; V: TRBV9; size: .; DNA: TGTGCCAGCAGCGTAGGGGCAGGCGGGGGAAGCACAGATACGCAGTATTTT; CDR3: CASSVGAGGGSTDTQYF
J: TRBJ2-1; D: TRBD2; V: TRBV15; size: few; DNA: TGTGCCACCAGCAGAGATGGGACTAGCGGGGGGTACAATGAGCAGTTCTTC; CDR3: CATSRDGTSGGYNEQFF
J: TRBJ2-2; D: .; V: TRBV5-4; size: .; DNA: TGTGCCAGCAGCTCGGACAGGAACACCGGGGAGCTGTTTTTT; CDR3: CASSSDRNTGELFF
J: TRBJ1-5; D: .; V: TRBV6-2/TRBV6-3; size: once; DNA: TGTGCCAGCAGCCCTGACAGGAATCAGCCCCAGCATTTT; CDR3: CASSPDRNQPQHF
J: TRBJ2-1; D: TRBD2; V: TRBV3-1/TRBV3-2; size: .; DNA: TGTGCCAGCAGCCAAGGAGGGGCCGTTACTAGCGGGGGTAGTGCCTACAATGAGCAGTTCTTC; CDR3: CASSQGGAVTSGGSAYNEQFF
J: TRBJ1-2; D: TRBD1; V: TRBV18; size: .; DNA: TGTGCCAGCTCACCAATTGACAGGGCCTGGTATGGCTACACCTTC; CDR3: CASSPIDRAWYGYTF
J: TRBJ1-2; D: TRBD1; V: TRBV24-1; size: .; DNA: TGTGCCACCAGTGATGCCGGGACAGTAAACTATGGCTACACCTTC; CDR3: CATSDAGTVNYGYTF
J: TRBJ1-5; D: .; V: TRBV6-5; size: .; DNA: TGTGCCAGCAGAAGACAGGGCAATCAGCCCCAGCATTTT; CDR3: CASRRQGNQPQHF
J: TRBJ2-7; D: TRBD1; V: TRBV2; size: .; DNA: TGTGCCAGCAGTGACAGGGGGTGGACCTACGAGCAGTACTTC; CDR3: CASSDRGWTYEQYF
J: TRBJ1-2; D: .; V: TRBV6-5; size: .; DNA: TGTGCCAGCAGTTACTCAGTAGCAGGGGCTAACTATGGCTACACCTTC; CDR3: CASSYSVAGANYGYTF
J: TRBJ2-1; D: .; V: TRBV10-1; size: few; DNA: TGCGCCAGCAGCCGGGACAAAGGCTACAATGAGCAGTTCTTC; CDR3: CASSRDKGYNEQFF
J: TRBJ1-3; D: TRBD1; V: TRBV7-2; size: few; DNA: TGTGCCAGCAGCTTAGAGACAGGGGCAAGAAACACCATATATTTT; CDR3: CASSLETGARNTIYF
J: TRBJ1-4; D: .; V: TRBV30; size: .; DNA: TGTGCCTGGAGTGCGGTTGAAAAACTGTTTTTT; CDR3: CAWSAVEKLFF
J: TRBJ1-6; D: TRBD1; V: TRBV5-1; size: few; DNA: TGCGCCAGCAGCGTCACAGGGGATGGCAATTCACCCCTCCACTTT; CDR3: CASSVTGDGNSPLHF
J: TRBJ1-5; D: .; V: TRBV28; size: .; DNA: TGTGCCAGCAGTTTCGTTCAGCCCCAGCATTTT; CDR3: CASSFVQPQHF
J: TRBJ2-3; D: TRBD2; V: TRBV4-2; size: .; DNA: TGTGCCAGCAGCCAAGATGTGCTAGCGGGGTATTCTAGCACAGATACGCAGTATTTT; CDR3: CASSQDVLAGYSSTDTQYF
J: TRBJ1-2; D: .; V: TRBV14; size: few; DNA: TGTGCCAGCAGCCAAGAGTATTACGGAGGGGGCTACACCTTC; CDR3: CASSQEYYGGGYTF
J: TRBJ1-2; D: TRBD1; V: TRBV6-5; size: .; DNA: TGTGCCAGCAGTATCGGGACAGTCTATGGCTACACCTTC; CDR3: CASSIGTVYGYTF
J: TRBJ2-7; D: .; V: TRBV9; size: .; DNA: TGTGCCAGCAGCGTAGGCGGATCCTACGAGCAGTACTTC; CDR3: CASSVGGSYEQYF
J: TRBJ1-1; D: .; V: TRBV7-2; size: .; DNA: TGTGCCAGCAGCTTAAGTGGGGGGAGGGAAGCTTTCTTT; CDR3: CASSLSGGREAFF
J: TRBJ2-7; D: .; V: TRBV3-1/TRBV3-2; size: .; DNA: TGTGCCAGCAGCCAAGGTACAGGGTACGAGCAGTACTTC; CDR3: CASSQGTGYEQYF
J: TRBJ1-2; D: .; V: TRBV6-6; size: .; DNA: TGTGCCAGCGGGCTCTATGGCTACACCTTC; CDR3: CASGLYGYTF
J: TRBJ1-4; D: .; V: TRBV4-3; size: .; DNA: TGCGCCAGCAGCCAAGATAACGGGTTGGCTAATGAAAAACTGTTTTTT; CDR3: CASSQDNGLANEKLFF